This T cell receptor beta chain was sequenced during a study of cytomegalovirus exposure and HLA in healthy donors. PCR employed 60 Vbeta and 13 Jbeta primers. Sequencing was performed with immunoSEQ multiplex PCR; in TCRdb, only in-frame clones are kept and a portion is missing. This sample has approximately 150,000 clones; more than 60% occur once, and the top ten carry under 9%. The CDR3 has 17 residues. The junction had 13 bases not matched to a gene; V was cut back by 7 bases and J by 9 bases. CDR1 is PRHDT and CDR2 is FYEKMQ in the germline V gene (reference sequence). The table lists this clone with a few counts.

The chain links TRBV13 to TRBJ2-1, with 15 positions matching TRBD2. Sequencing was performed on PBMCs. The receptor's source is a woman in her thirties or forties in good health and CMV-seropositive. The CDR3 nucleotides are TGTGCCAGCACCTCCGCAACCGGGACTAGCGGGGGGCGTGAGCAGTTCTTC. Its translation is CASTSATGTSGGREQFF.